This T cell receptor beta chain was found in a study of neurological immune-mediated disorders. This clonotype was observed once. By 5'RACE with 10-nucleotide random UMIs, the cDNA was made. TCRdb reprocessed the 5' RACE reads with MiXCR, giving one entry per CDR3 protein. The table has 20,000 or so distinct CDR3 sequences, around 10% seen once. This CDR3 region has 11 residues. Germline V gene lookup returns CDR1 SQVTM and CDR2 ANQGSEA. The ends were cut back, 7 bases at V and 5 bases at J, with 11 bases in the middle. The clonotype was recovered from a woman aged 45 to 65 in good health. The sequenced material came from CD8+ T cells from blood. This chain links TRBV29-1 with TRBJ1-1; D gene unclear. The CDR3 here is CSGNLGTEAFF. Written as DNA, the CDR3 is TGCAGCGGAAACCTGGGGACTGAAGCTTTCTTT.